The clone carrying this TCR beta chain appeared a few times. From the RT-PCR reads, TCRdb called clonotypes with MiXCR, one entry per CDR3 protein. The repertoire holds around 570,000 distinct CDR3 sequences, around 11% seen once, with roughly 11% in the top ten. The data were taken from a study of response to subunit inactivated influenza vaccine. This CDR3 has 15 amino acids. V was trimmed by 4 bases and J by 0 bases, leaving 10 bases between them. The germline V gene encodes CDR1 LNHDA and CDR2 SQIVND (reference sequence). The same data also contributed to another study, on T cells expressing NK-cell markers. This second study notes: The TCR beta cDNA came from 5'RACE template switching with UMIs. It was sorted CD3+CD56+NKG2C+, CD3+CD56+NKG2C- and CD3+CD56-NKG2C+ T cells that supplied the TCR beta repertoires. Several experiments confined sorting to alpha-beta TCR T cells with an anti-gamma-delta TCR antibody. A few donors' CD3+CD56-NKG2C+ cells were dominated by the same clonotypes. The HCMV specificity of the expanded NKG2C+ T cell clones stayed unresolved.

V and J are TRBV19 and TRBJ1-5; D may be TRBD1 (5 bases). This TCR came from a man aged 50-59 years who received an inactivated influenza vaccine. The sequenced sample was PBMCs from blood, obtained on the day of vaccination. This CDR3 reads CASSTFDSSNQPQHF. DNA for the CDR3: TGTGCCAGTAGTACCTTTGACAGTAGCAATCAGCCCCAGCATTTT.